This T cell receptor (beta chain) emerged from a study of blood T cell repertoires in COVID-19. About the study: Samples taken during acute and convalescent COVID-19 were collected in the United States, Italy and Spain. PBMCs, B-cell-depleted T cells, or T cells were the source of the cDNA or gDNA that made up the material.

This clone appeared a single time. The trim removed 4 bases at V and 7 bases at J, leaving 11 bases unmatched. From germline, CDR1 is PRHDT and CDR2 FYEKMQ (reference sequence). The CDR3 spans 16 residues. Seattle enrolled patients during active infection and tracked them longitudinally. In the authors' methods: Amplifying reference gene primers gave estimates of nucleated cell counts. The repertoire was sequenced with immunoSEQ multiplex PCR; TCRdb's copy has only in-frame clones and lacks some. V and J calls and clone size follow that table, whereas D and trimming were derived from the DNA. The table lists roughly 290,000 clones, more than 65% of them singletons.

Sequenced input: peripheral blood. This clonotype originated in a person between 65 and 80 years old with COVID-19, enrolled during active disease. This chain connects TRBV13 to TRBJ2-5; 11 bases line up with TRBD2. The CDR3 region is CASSSGSGRAVGTQYF. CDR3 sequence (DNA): TGTGCCAGCAGCTCAGGTAGCGGGAGGGCCGTAGGGACCCAGTACTTC.